A selection of T cell receptor beta chains follows, all from one sample in a study of beta chain features in type 1 diabetes. Here immunoSEQ multiplex PCR was the method, and the copy in TCRdb shows in-frame clones only, minus some. The repertoire consists of about 230,000 clones, with over 8.5% occurring once and the leading ten covering just under 0.035%. The sequenced sample consisted of naive CD4+ T cells from blood. These receptors originate from a woman aged 18-29 years in good health. Each CDR3 is given with its conserved first and last residue. The D gene is left open where the match is weak.

v_gene	d_gene	j_gene	CDR3aa
TRBV5-1	NA	TRBJ2-2	CASSPTTRGELFF
TRBV5-1	TRBD1	TRBJ2-5	CASSFGQEQETQYF
TRBV5-1	NA	TRBJ2-5	CASSLMVGGKETQYF
TRBV2	TRBD1	TRBJ2-7	CATGQGPVSYEQYF
TRBV25-1	TRBD1	TRBJ2-1	CASSDSYRGYYNEQFF
TRBV11-2	NA	TRBJ2-7	CASSLDRGNIYEQYF
TRBV29-1	TRBD1	TRBJ2-7	CSAGQGRTYEQYF
TRBV9	TRBD1	TRBJ1-1	CASSTRQGSGTEAFF
TRBV18	NA	TRBJ2-1	CASSPGLGGANEQFF
TRBV2	NA	TRBJ1-1	CASRVSGNTEAFF
TRBV19	NA	TRBJ1-3	CASSTSSWTARERNTIYF
TRBV5-1	TRBD1	TRBJ2-7	CASSYGQGTTYEQYF
TRBV11-2	TRBD2	TRBJ2-7	CASSPSSGIRPYEQYF
TRBV6-1	TRBD1	TRBJ1-4	CAGRDRVGEKLFF
TRBV4-1	TRBD2	TRBJ2-1	CASSTLAGAYNEQFF
TRBV29-1	NA	TRBJ2-7	CSVVSSSRPNYEQYF
TRBV6-5	TRBD2	TRBJ2-1	CAISLTSGTSYEQFF
TRBV19	NA	TRBJ2-5	CASSIVVGDWGTQYF
TRBV9	NA	TRBJ2-1	CASSILAARGDEQFF
TRBV30	NA	TRBJ1-5	CAWSVRRGNQPQHF
TRBV19	NA	TRBJ1-2	CASSISDSNYGYTF
TRBV2	NA	TRBJ2-7	CASSESGPEQYF
TRBV6-1	NA	TRBJ1-1	CASRLPRGGLAFF
TRBV5-1	TRBD1	TRBJ2-2	CASSSGTVDTGELFF
TRBV6-5	TRBD2	TRBJ2-7	CASRSTGLAGGEQYF
TRBV6-1	NA	TRBJ1-1	CASSESVNTEAFF
TRBV21-1	NA	TRBJ2-6	CASSSQDSGTGISTGANVLTF
TRBV10-3	NA	TRBJ2-7	CAISESNEQYF
TRBV5-1	TRBD1	TRBJ2-6	CASYVGTDSGANVLTF
TRBV19	NA	TRBJ2-5	CASSQDSRQETQYF
TRBV30	NA	TRBJ2-1	CAWSVGISYNEQFF
TRBV7-6	TRBD1	TRBJ2-7	CASSLDIGGGEQYF
TRBV15	TRBD2	TRBJ2-3	CATSWAGGGTDTQYF
TRBV5-4	TRBD2	TRBJ2-5	CASSSPSSGRGTETQYF
TRBV28	TRBD1	TRBJ1-2	CASKDRGTNYGYTF
TRBV29-1	NA	TRBJ1-2	CSVGAGSNYGYTF
TRBV4-1	TRBD1	TRBJ1-3	CASSPDRGLEYTIYF
TRBV9	NA	TRBJ2-2	CASSVGASNTGELFF
TRBV5-1	TRBD1	TRBJ1-2	CASRPGTGGDGYTF
TRBV30	NA	TRBJ2-2	CAWINYGRTGELFF
TRBV30	NA	TRBJ2-7	CAWRVGGVGEQYF
TRBV5-1	NA	TRBJ1-2	CASSSGLDYGYTF
TRBV5-1	TRBD2	TRBJ2-1	CASSSRGLALNEQFF
TRBV13	TRBD1	TRBJ1-4	CASSLQGAGNEKLFF
TRBV11-2	NA	TRBJ1-2	CASKRQDNYGYTF
TRBV7-3	NA	TRBJ1-1	CASSLIGDTEAFF
TRBV5-1	NA	TRBJ2-1	CASSLGVYNEQFF
TRBV2	NA	TRBJ1-1	CASSEEGRTEAFF
TRBV5-1	TRBD2	TRBJ2-1	CASTPTSGRAGEQFF
TRBV10-1	NA	TRBJ1-1	CASSLGVGGTEAFF
TRBV5-1	NA	TRBJ2-3	CASSLIRQSSTDTQYF
TRBV7-2	TRBD2	TRBJ2-7	CASSSQREVMQYF
TRBV19	TRBD1	TRBJ2-1	CASSSPGTGAYNEQFF
TRBV19	TRBD1	TRBJ1-2	CASSILTGGAFPSGYTF
TRBV30	NA	TRBJ1-5	CAWIAQGQNQPQHF
TRBV2	TRBD1	TRBJ1-2	CASSEAPGGNYGYTF
TRBV9	NA	TRBJ1-2	CASSYRRHPAGGYTF
TRBV2	NA	TRBJ2-2	CASKETMNTGELFF
TRBV27	TRBD1	TRBJ1-1	CASRYAGGVGTEAFF